This TCR beta chain was sequenced during a study of blood T cell repertoires in COVID-19. Across the whole study: Sites in the United States, Italy and Spain provided acute and convalescent COVID-19 samples. Sources were T cells, B-cell-depleted T cells, or PBMCs; the material itself was cDNA or gDNA.

Study processing details: Counts of nucleated cells, estimated from reference gene primer amplification, were obtained. Assay: immunoSEQ multiplex PCR; the TCRdb copy retains only in-frame clones and omits some. That table supplies the V and J calls and clone size; D and trimming were determined from the DNA. The repertoire consists of about 61,000 clones, with about nine tenths occurring once and the leading ten covering over 7.5%. The CDR3 sequence is 16 residues long. Germline-derived CDR1 and CDR2 are SGDLS and YYNGEE. The ends lost 4 bases at V and 5 bases at J; junction bases unmatched: 9. The clonotype comes from a human donor in a cohort sampled during active COVID-19. The sequenced material came from peripheral blood. The chain couples TRBV9 to TRBJ2-2; the match to TRBD2 covers 9 bases. CDR3 coding DNA: TGTGCCAGCAGCTTAATAGCGGGAGCAGGAACCGGGGAGCTGTTTTTT. Its translation is CASSLIAGAGTGELFF.